The 9 T cell receptor beta chains below come from one sample, sequenced in a study of T cells in women clearing cervical HPV infection. The method was immunoSEQ multiplex PCR; TCRdb's version includes in-frame clones alone and lacks a portion of them. The sample yields over 30,000 clones, of which the top ten take up about 3.9%. The sequencing input was blood buffy coat. These receptors all come from a woman aged 18-70 years with a cervical HPV16 infection that either progressed to CIN3+ or cleared (not recorded which).

Concerning this clone itself: The read terminates 3 residues ahead of where the CDR3 ends, so the germline J gene completes it. The genes are TRBV9 and TRBJ1-4; 7 bases are a match to TRBD1. The germline V gene encodes CDR1 SGDLS and CDR2 YYNGEE. V lost 3 bases, J lost 3 bases, and 2 bases stayed unmatched. There are 14 residues in the CDR3. The sequenced CDR3 bases are TGTGCCAGCAGCGGGGGACAGTCTAATGAAAAA. Its translation is CASSGGQSNEK. The full CDR3 protein is CASSGGQSNEKLFF.

Worth noting for this clone: The read falls 3 residues short of the CDR3 end, and the missing part is taken from the germline J gene. The rearrangement links TRBV30 to TRBJ2-2; D not resolved. CDR3 length: 14 amino acids. Trimming left V 0 bases short and J 1 base short, with 6 bases between. The germline V gene encodes CDR1 GTSNPN and CDR2 SVGIG (reference sequence). The CDR3 bases that were read are TGTGCCTGGAGTGTATACATGAACACCGGGGAG. Translating it yields CAWSVYMNTGE. The whole CDR3 protein reads CAWSVYMNTGELFF.

As for this clone: The CDR3 end is not reached by the read, which stops 3 residues before it; the germline J gene fills it in. This chain joins TRBV7-6 and TRBJ2-1; maybe TRBD2 (6 bases). Trimming left V 6 bases short and J 2 bases short, with 17 bases between. The CDR3 covers 16 residues. Per the germline V gene, CDR1 is SGHVS and CDR2 is FNYEAQ. The DNA read from the CDR3 is TGTGCCAGCAGTTCATACCGGGACTCTACCTACAATGAG. Its translation is CASSSYRDSTYNE. The CDR3 in full is CASSSYRDSTYNEQFF.

Points on this clone: Read sequence stops 3 residues before the CDR3 end, and the germline J gene provides the missing end. V gene TRBV5-1 combines with J gene TRBJ1-5; 8 nucleotides align to TRBD1. Germline V CDR1 and CDR2: SGHRS, YFSETQ. Germline trimming cut 4 bases from V and 7 bases from J; bases unmatched to any gene: 10. The CDR3 length is 15 residues. The CDR3 is CASSPGTGVGQPQHF. CDR3 DNA (partial): TGCGCCAGCAGCCCCGGGACAGGTGTTGGGCAGCCC.

Remarks on this clone: The CDR3 goes on 3 residues after the read ends, and that part is filled in from the germline J gene. This rearrangement joins TRBV3-1 (or the pseudogene TRBV3-2) to TRBJ2-1; no definite D call. Germline CDR1 is LGHDT and CDR2 is YNNKEL (reference sequence). This CDR3 has 12 amino acids. The germline V and J ends were trimmed by 7 bases and 4 bases, with 8 bases remaining between them. CDR3 in amino acids: CASKGPYNEQFF. The CDR3 DNA, read in part, is TGTGCCAGCAAAGGTCCTTACAATGAG.

A remark on this clone: The CDR3 end is not reached by the read, which stops 3 residues before it; the germline J gene fills it in. V is TRBV2 and J is TRBJ2-1, with D tentatively TRBD1 (6 bases). V was trimmed by 5 bases and J by 4 bases, leaving 12 bases between them. The CDR3 covers 14 residues. Germline values: CDR1 SNHLY, CDR2 FYNNEI. Incomplete CDR3 DNA: TGTGCCAGCAGTCTGATGAGGGGGTACAATGAG. Its protein product is CASSLMRGYNE. The full CDR3 protein reads CASSLMRGYNEQFF. Filled out from reference TRBV2 and TRBJ2-1, the complete variable domain reads EPEVTQTPSHQVTQMGQEVILRCVPISNHLYFYWYRQILGQKVEFLVSFYNNEISEKSEIFDDQFSVERPDGSNFTLKIRSTKLEDSAMYFCASSLMRGYNEQFFGPGTRLTVL.

Points on this clone: The read gets to within 3 residues of the CDR3 end, and the germline J gene fills in the rest. The genes are TRBV5-4 and TRBJ2-1; 11 bases agree with TRBD2. CDR3 length equals 14 residues. CDR1 is SGHNT and CDR2 is YYREEE in the germline V gene (reference sequence). The trim removed 5 bases at V and 8 bases at J, leaving 6 bases unmatched. CDR3 protein: CASRAGLAGYEQFF. The sequenced part of the CDR3 DNA is TGTGCCAGCAGAGCCGGACTAGCGGGTTATGAG.

As to this clone: Read coverage stops 3 residues before the CDR3 terminus; the germline J gene supplies the remainder. This chain links TRBV28 with TRBJ2-5; no definite D call. The length of the CDR3 is 13 residues. Trimming shortened V by 6 bases and J by 2 bases, and 10 bases separated the two germline ends. From germline, CDR1 is MDHEN and CDR2 SYDVKM. The CDR3 is CASSPEMQETQYF. The sequenced CDR3 bases are TGTGCCAGCAGCCCAGAAATGCAAGAGACC.

The covered CDR3 bases are TGTGCCAGCTCACCACCGAGCGGGGGGGCAGGCTACGAC. This encodes CASSPPSGGAGYD. The CDR3 reads in full as CASSPPSGGAGYDYTF. The chain couples TRBV18 to TRBJ1-2; TRBD1 might be the D (6 bases). Coverage ceases 3 residues before the CDR3 finishes, and the germline J gene fills in the end. The CDR3 contains 16 residues. Germline V gives CDR1 KGHSH, CDR2 LQKENI.